This entry lists 25 T cell receptor beta chains sequenced from one sample in a study of shared T cell receptors in the human thymus (dated by TCRdb to about 2021). Receptors were amplified or captured by the immunoSEQ multiplex PCR assay. TCRdb took this table from immuneACCESS and kept in-frame rearrangements with V and J called. Such tables lack part of the clones; where checked against another copy, unresolved V genes explain under half of the gap, and the rest is unexplained. The sample table shows 500,000 to 850,000 clones, and 87% are seen once. Clones ranked in the top ten supply roughly 0.0087% of the sample. These records were also assigned to another study, of human thymus T cells.

Sequencing input: thymocytes. The receptors were gathered from a boy in the first two years of life with a congenital heart defect. Donor details come from another sample of the same person, matched by shared clones.

V usage is TRBV6-6 and J usage is TRBJ2-5; 10 nucleotides agree with TRBD2. The V gene's germline CDR1 is MNHNY and CDR2 SVGAGI (reference sequence). V lost 6 bases and J lost 5; bases outside the gene matches: 12. The CDR3 totals 16 residues. Here the CDR3 DNA reads TGTGCCAGCAGCCACGCCCCAGCGGGGGGGGAGGAGACCCAGTACTTC. Translation gives CASSHAPAGGEETQYF.

The rearrangement uses TRBV7-6 and TRBJ1-3, with D maybe TRBD1 (5 bases). This CDR3 has 15 residues. V lost 5 bases, J lost 2 bases, and 13 bases lay in between. CDR1 is SGHVS, CDR2 FNYEAQ, per germline. CDR3 DNA sequence: TGTGCCAGCAGCACCGGGTGGGGGGCTGGAAACACCATATATTTT. Protein product: CASSTGWGAGNTIYF.

The rearrangement links TRBV7-2 to TRBJ1-2; 7 bases agree with TRBD1. This CDR3 region has 13 residues. V trimming: 3 bases; J trimming: 2 bases; junction bases outside the gene matches: 0. Germline CDR1 reads SGHTA; CDR2 reads FQGNSA. Here the CDR3 DNA reads TGTGCCAGCAGCTTGGGACAGAACTATGGCTACACCTTC. It codes for CASSLGQNYGYTF.

The chain has TRBV6-5 and TRBJ1-2; TRBD1 agrees at 7 bases. The germline V gene encodes CDR1 MNHEY and CDR2 SVGAGI. J gave up 7 bases and V 6 bases, and 11 bases lay outside the gene matches. CDR3 size: 14 residues. The CDR3: CASRPTGALGGYTF. The CDR3 bases are TGTGCCAGCAGACCAACAGGGGCCTTGGGTGGCTACACCTTC.

This sequence joins TRBV25-1 and TRBJ2-4; 8 nucleotides agree with TRBD1. The CDR3 has 17 amino acids. J was trimmed by 1 base and V by 3 bases; bases with no gene match: 8. The germline CDR1 and CDR2 sequences are MGHDK and SYGVNS. CDR3 residues: CASSDAGTGGAKNIQYF. The CDR3 region has the DNA TGTGCCAGCAGTGATGCTGGTACAGGGGGGGCCAAAAACATTCAGTACTTC.

Note on this clone: At one boundary the junction diverges from the germline segment, which might be a read error. The chain is built from TRBV15 and TRBJ1-5; 7 bases are shared with TRBD1. The germline gives CDR1 LNHNV, CDR2 YYDKDF (reference sequence). The CDR3 totals 15 residues. The CDR3 protein is CVTSRDRDIGQPQHF. The CDR3 nucleotides read TGTGTCACCAGCAGAGACAGGGATATTGGTCAGCCCCAGCATTTT.

This sequence joins TRBV6-6 and TRBJ2-7; the match to TRBD1 covers 7 bases. V was clipped by 6 bases and J by 2 bases; unmatched bases: 13. CDR3 size: 16 residues. Germline V gene sequence: CDR1 MNHNY, CDR2 SVGAGI (reference sequence). As DNA, the CDR3 is TGTGCCAGCAGAAACCGTCACAGGGGAAAACCCTACGAGCAGTACTTC. Amino acids: CASRNRHRGKPYEQYF.

The gene calls are TRBV28 and TRBJ2-1; tentatively, D is TRBD2 (7 bases). The V gene lost 5 bases and the J gene lost 5 bases, with 19 bases spanning the gap. The CDR3 totals 16 residues. CDR1 and CDR2 (germline): MDHEN, SYDVKM. CDR3 nucleotide sequence: TGTGCCAGCAGTCCCTACCGGGGGGCGAGTAACAATGAGCAGTTCTTC. Its protein is CASSPYRGASNNEQFF.

The rearrangement uses TRBV6-5 and TRBJ2-7; 9 bases line up with TRBD1. Germline values: CDR1 MNHEY, CDR2 SVGAGI. V lost 6 bases, J lost 5 bases, and 11 bases stayed unmatched. The CDR3 has 15 amino acids. CDR3 sequence (DNA): TGTGCCAGCAGGACGACCGGGACAGGGATCCACGAGCAGTACTTC. It is translated as CASRTTGTGIHEQYF.

This chain connects TRBV6-5 to TRBJ1-2, with 7 bases fitting TRBD1. The CDR3 runs 15 residues. Germline V gene lookup returns CDR1 MNHEY and CDR2 SVGAGI. V dropped 5 bases and J dropped 10; count of bases not matched to a gene: 16. The CDR3 spells CASSHLTGDRSNYTF. The CDR3 nucleotides read TGTGCCAGCAGTCACCTCACAGGGGACCGTTCCAACTACACCTTC.

This rearrangement joins TRBV6-1 to TRBJ1-1; D call uncertain. Trimming took 2 bases from V and 0 from J, leaving 13 bases between them. The V gene's germline CDR1 is MNHNS and CDR2 SASEGT. The CDR3 length is 16 residues. DNA for the CDR3: TGTGCCAGCAGTGAAAATAGAGGTCCCCTGAACACTGAAGCTTTCTTT. Protein product: CASSENRGPLNTEAFF.

The rearrangement joins TRBV10-3 to TRBJ2-4, with D tentatively TRBD1 (5 bases). The V and J ends lost 1 base and 2 bases respectively, with 12 bases between them. The CDR3 extends over 16 amino acids. The germline gives CDR1 ENHRY, CDR2 SYGVKD. CDR3 nucleotides: TGTGCCATCAGTGAGTTATTTACAGGCACCAAAAACATTCAGTACTTC. This translates into CAISELFTGTKNIQYF.

Only a few counts were recorded for this clone. The rearrangement links TRBV7-3 to TRBJ2-7; 9 positions match TRBD1. Germline loops: CDR1 SGHTA, CDR2 FQGTGA. J lost 6 bases, V lost 2 bases, and 8 bases had no gene match. The CDR3 covers 15 residues. The CDR3 sequence: CASSLPGQGPFEQYF. The CDR3 nucleotides are TGTGCCAGCAGCTTACCCGGACAGGGGCCTTTCGAGCAGTACTTC.

The chain uses TRBV5-4 and TRBJ2-2; 8 bases match TRBD1. J gave up 1 base and V 3 bases, and 5 bases lay outside the gene matches. Germline lookup yields CDR1 SGHNT and CDR2 YYREEE (reference sequence). The CDR3 length is 16 residues. CDR3 DNA sequence: TGTGCCAGCAGCTCCGCTGGACAGGGGAACACCGGGGAGCTGTTTTTT. It yields the protein CASSSAGQGNTGELFF.

DNA for the CDR3: TGTGCCAGCAGCTTTCCCGCAGGGGACACTGAAGCTTTCTTT. Its protein product is CASSFPAGDTEAFF. The V gene is TRBV7-2, the J gene TRBJ1-1; maybe TRBD1 (6 bases). CDR1 SGHTA and CDR2 FQGNSA come from the germline V gene. The CDR3 has 14 residues. Trimming left V 3 bases short and J 3 bases short, with 11 bases between.

This clone was detected only a few times. V and J are TRBV28 and TRBJ2-3; 7 nucleotides line up with TRBD2. CDR3 length: 16 residues. V gave up 4 bases and J gave up 4 bases; unmatched junction bases: 11. Germline CDR1 MDHEN, CDR2 SYDVKM. The CDR3 DNA is TGTGCCAGCAGTTCCCACGACGCTAGCGGTTCAGATACGCAGTATTTT. It yields the protein CASSSHDASGSDTQYF. Full variable domain (missing parts from reference TRBV28 and TRBJ2-3): DVKVTQSSRYLVKRTGEKVFLECVQDMDHENMFWYRQDPGLGLRLIYFSYDVKMKEKGDIPEGYSVSREKKERFSLILESASTNQTSMYLCASSSHDASGSDTQYFGPGTRLTVL.

This sequence joins TRBV4-3 and TRBJ2-5, with 8 bases fitting TRBD2. The CDR3 extends over 15 amino acids. CDR1 and CDR2 from the germline V gene are LGHNA and YSLEER. V was clipped by 4 bases and J by 7 bases; unmatched bases: 11. CDR3 amino acids: CASSPYRGGPGTQYF. The CDR3 DNA sequence: TGCGCCAGCAGCCCCTATCGGGGGGGGCCTGGGACCCAGTACTTC.

The chain is built from TRBV2 and TRBJ2-1; TRBD1 aligns across 7 bases. J lost 6 bases, V lost 6 bases, and 8 bases had no gene match. The CDR3 is made up of 14 amino acids. The germline V gene encodes CDR1 SNHLY and CDR2 FYNNEI. For the CDR3, the DNA is TGTGCCAGCAGGGCCAGTGGACAGGCCAATGAGCAGTTCTTC. Translating it yields CASRASGQANEQFF.

J is TRBJ2-3 and V is TRBV9; D is possibly TRBD2 (6 bases). The length of the CDR3 is 16 residues. Germline CDR1 is SGDLS and CDR2 is YYNGEE. The germline V and J ends were trimmed by 0 bases and 2 bases, with 13 bases remaining between them. DNA of the CDR3: TGTGCCAGCAGCGTAGTTGACGGGGGTATCACAGATACGCAGTATTTT. Amino acids: CASSVVDGGITDTQYF.

The rearrangement uses TRBV5-6 and TRBJ2-2, with D possibly being TRBD2 (6 bases). This CDR3 comprises 15 residues. Between the trimmed V and J ends, which lost 0 bases and 2 bases, there was a span of 8 bases. Germline lookup yields CDR1 SGHDT and CDR2 YYEEEE. For the CDR3, the DNA is TGTGCCAGCAGCTTGGTGGACTATAACACCGGGGAGCTGTTTTTT. Translation: CASSLVDYNTGELFF.

This clone appeared a single time. CDR3: CASSPSTGGRAGGGYTF. CDR3 DNA sequence: TGTGCCAGCAGCCCATCAACCGGGGGTCGGGCAGGGGGTGGCTACACCTTC. The V and J genes are TRBV9 and TRBJ1-2, with 7 bases lining up with TRBD1. The CDR3 loop spans 17 amino acids. J gave up 7 bases and V 4 bases, and 19 bases lay outside the gene matches. Germline CDR1 and CDR2: SGDLS and YYNGEE.

This chain links TRBV28 with TRBJ2-2; the match to TRBD2 covers 7 bases. Germline trimming cut 5 bases from V and 5 bases from J; bases unmatched to any gene: 11. The CDR3 contains 16 residues. Germline loops: CDR1 MDHEN, CDR2 SYDVKM. The CDR3 sequence is CASSPGRDYNTGELFF. In DNA, the CDR3 is TGTGCCAGCAGTCCAGGCCGGGACTATAATACCGGGGAGCTGTTTTTT.

The CDR3 is CASSLIRGQNTEAFF. The CDR3 DNA follows: TGCGCCAGCAGCTTGATCCGGGGTCAGAACACTGAAGCTTTCTTT. This rearrangement joins TRBV5-1 to TRBJ1-1; unclear D gene. This CDR3 has 15 amino acids. V was clipped by 1 base and J by 1 base, with 11 bases between them. Germline assignment: CDR1 SGHRS and CDR2 YFSETQ.

The chain links TRBV28 to TRBJ2-5; TRBD1 matches 9 bases. Germline lookup yields CDR1 MDHEN and CDR2 SYDVKM. Trimming took 5 bases from V and 6 from J; bases not matched to a gene: 10. The length of the CDR3 is 15 residues. The CDR3 is CASSPGRGQGQTQYF. In DNA form, the CDR3 reads TGTGCCAGCAGTCCTGGCCGGGGACAGGGACAGACCCAGTACTTC.

The chain uses TRBV19 and TRBJ1-4; 7 bases match TRBD1. J gave up 4 bases and V 3 bases, and 8 bases lay outside the gene matches. The germline V gene has CDR1 LNHDA and CDR2 SQIVND (reference sequence). This CDR3 region has 16 residues. The CDR3: CASSIRNRGSNEKLFF. The CDR3 DNA sequence: TGTGCCAGTAGTATCCGGAACAGGGGTAGTAATGAAAAACTGTTTTTT.